What follows are 23 T cell receptor beta chains derived from one specimen sequenced in a study of T-cell reconstitution after alpha-beta-depleted transplantation in children. The TCRbeta library incorporated unique molecular identifiers. TCRdb called the PCR reads again in MiXCR, with one record for every CDR3 protein. The data show over 100,000 distinct CDR3 sequences, 10% seen once. The material sequenced was PBMCs, taken before TCRalphabeta/CD19-depleted stem cell transplant. The receptors were sampled from a boy younger than 10 with acute lymphoblastic leukemia, due to receive a stem cell transplant.

This clonotype has ten or more counts. The chain has TRBV5-1 and TRBJ1-4; TRBD1 is a possible D gene (6 bases). This CDR3 contains 15 residues. The germline V and J ends were trimmed by 0 bases and 7 bases, with 13 bases remaining between them. The germline V gene encodes CDR1 SGHRS and CDR2 YFSETQ. The CDR3 spells CASSLVGGAGEKLFF. Written as DNA, the CDR3 is TGCGCCAGCAGCTTGGTGGGGGGGGCTGGTGAAAAACTGTTTTTT.

In its sample, this clonotype was seen a few times. The V and J genes are TRBV6-2 or TRBV6-3 and TRBJ2-7, with 12 bases matching TRBD1. The trim removed 5 bases at V and 5 bases at J, leaving 1 base unmatched. The germline CDR1 and CDR2 sequences are MNHEY and SVGEGT. The CDR3 loop spans 13 amino acids. The CDR3 spells CASSGTGGHEQYF. In DNA form, the CDR3 reads TGTGCCAGCAGTGGGACAGGGGGCCACGAGCAGTACTTC.

This clonotype was seen ten or more times. The V and J genes are TRBV5-1 and TRBJ2-6; maybe TRBD1 (6 bases). V was pared by 6 bases and J by 2 bases, with 15 bases between. Germline CDR1 is SGHRS and CDR2 is YFSETQ. The CDR3 has 16 amino acids. The CDR3, as DNA: TGCGCCAGCACCTTCATACAGGGTACTGGGGCCAACGTCCTGACTTTC. It is translated as CASTFIQGTGANVLTF.

This clonotype was seen a handful of times. The V and J genes are TRBV7-9 and TRBJ2-1, with D perhaps being TRBD1 or TRBD2 (6 bases each). Germline V CDR1 and CDR2: SEHNR, FQNEAQ (reference sequence). V was shortened by 4 bases and J by 8 bases, with 21 bases between the two germline ends. The CDR3 is made up of 16 amino acids. The DNA of the CDR3 is TGTGCCAGCAGCTCCTTCCTAGTATCAAGGGGGGATGAGCAGTTCTTC. Its translation: CASSSFLVSRGDEQFF.

This clonotype was counted only a few times. J is TRBJ1-1 and V is TRBV20-1, with D possibly matching TRBD1 (5 bases). Trimming took 7 bases from V and 0 from J, leaving 21 bases between them. The CDR3 is 16 residues long. Germline loops: CDR1 DFQATT, CDR2 SNEGSKA (reference sequence). For the CDR3, the DNA is TGCAGTGTAACGGGGGTGCAGGGTAGGATGAACACTGAAGCTTTCTTT. Its protein product is CSVTGVQGRMNTEAFF.

The table lists this clonotype with a few counts. The rearrangement links TRBV28 to TRBJ2-3; perhaps TRBD1 as D (6 bases). Trimming stripped 3 bases from V and 0 bases from J, with 13 bases between. This CDR3 region has 16 residues. Per germline, CDR1 MDHEN and CDR2 SYDVKM. CDR3 loop: CASSLSPGQSTDTQYF. The CDR3 region has the DNA TGTGCCAGCAGTTTGAGTCCGGGACAAAGCACAGATACGCAGTATTTT.

This clonotype came up many times. The chain carries TRBV5-1 and TRBJ2-7; 9 nucleotides line up with TRBD2. CDR3 length: 16 amino acids. V shed 9 bases and J 0 bases; nucleotides not matched to a gene: 13. Per germline, CDR1 SGHRS and CDR2 YFSETQ. CDR3 nucleotides: TGCGCCACCTCAAGGTCTGCGGGAGGGCCCTCCTACGAGCAGTACTTC. It yields the protein CATSRSAGGPSYEQYF.

This clonotype was counted ten times or more. The chain carries TRBV12-3 or TRBV12-4 and TRBJ2-7, with 7 bases matching TRBD2. This CDR3 has 13 amino acids. V was pared by 8 bases and J by 2 bases, with 6 bases of the junction left unmatched. CDR3 bases: TGTGCCAGCTATCAAAGCGGGACCTACGAGCAGTACTTC. As protein: CASYQSGTYEQYF.

The V gene is TRBV29-1, the J gene TRBJ2-5, with D possibly called TRBD1 or TRBD2 (5 bases each). This CDR3 is 15 amino acids long. The germline gives CDR1 SQVTM, CDR2 ANQGSEA. Trimming shortened V by 8 bases and J by 4 bases, and 23 bases separated the two germline ends. The CDR3 region has the DNA TGCAGCTCCCTCCCGGGCCAGGGCGAGGGAGAGACCCAGTACTTC. Residues: CSSLPGQGEGETQYF.

This chain joins TRBV15 and TRBJ1-6, with 7 positions matching TRBD1. The CDR3 length is 15 residues. V was clipped by 2 bases and J by 6 bases; unmatched bases: 4. Germline CDR1 and CDR2: LNHNV and YYDKDF (reference sequence). The CDR3: CATSRTTGSNSPLHF. CDR3 DNA sequence: TGTGCCACCAGCAGAACGACAGGGAGTAATTCACCCCTCCACTTT.

In its sample, this clonotype was seen a few times. This sequence joins TRBV30 and TRBJ2-3; possibly TRBD2 for D (6 bases). The germline V and J ends were trimmed by 0 bases and 1 base, with 17 bases remaining between them. The CDR3 is made up of 17 amino acids. The germline V gene encodes CDR1 GTSNPN and CDR2 SVGIG (reference sequence). The CDR3 nucleotides read TGTGCCTGGAGTGTAGGAGATGCGGGACCCCGCACAGATACGCAGTATTTT. It translates to CAWSVGDAGPRTDTQYF.

This chain connects TRBV18 to TRBJ2-2; 9 positions match TRBD2. J lost 2 bases, V lost 2 bases, and 6 bases had no gene match. Per germline, CDR1 KGHSH and CDR2 LQKENI. CDR3 length: 17 residues. CDR3 sequence (DNA): TGTGCCAGCTCACCAGTGACTAGCGGTGTCAACACCGGGGAGCTGTTTTTT. Translating gives CASSPVTSGVNTGELFF.

This clonotype was detected only a few times. The CDR3 spells CASSLEGFGYTF. In DNA form, the CDR3 reads TGTGCCAGCAGCTTAGAAGGGTTTGGCTACACCTTC. V and J are TRBV7-9 and TRBJ1-2; D remains ambiguous. V was trimmed by 1 base and J by 7 bases, leaving 7 bases between them. The CDR3 is 12 amino acids. Germline values: CDR1 SEHNR, CDR2 FQNEAQ (reference sequence). The variable domain in full, completed from reference TRBV7-9 and TRBJ1-2, reads DTGVSQNPRHKITKRGQNVTFRCDPISEHNRLYWYRQTLGQGPEFLTYFQNEAQLEKSRLLSDRFSAERPKGSFSTLEIQRTEQGDSAMYLCASSLEGFGYTFGSGTRLTVV.

This clonotype has more than one count but fewer than ten. The gene calls are TRBV10-3 and TRBJ2-3; D ambiguous. Germline CDR1 reads ENHRY; CDR2 reads SYGVKD. CDR3 length: 11 residues. The V end was cut by 11 bases, the J end by 0 bases, with 6 bases between. The CDR3 sequence is CASASTDTQYF. The DNA for the CDR3 is TGTGCCTCCGCTAGCACAGATACGCAGTATTTT.

This clonotype was picked up many times. The CDR3 nucleotides are TGTGCCAGCCGCTCTAGCGGGAGTTTTGGATACAATGAGCAGTTCTTC. Residues: CASRSSGSFGYNEQFF. The J gene is TRBJ2-1, the V gene TRBV6-5, with 10 positions matching TRBD2. Losses at the gene ends were 8 bases for V and 4 bases for J; bases not matched to a gene: 11. CDR3 length: 16 amino acids. Germline V gene sequence: CDR1 MNHEY, CDR2 SVGAGI.

The chain couples TRBV5-1 to TRBJ1-2, with TRBD1 matching 8 bases. There are 13 residues in the CDR3. The ends lost 6 bases at V and 4 bases at J; junction bases unmatched: 5. Germline CDR1 reads SGHRS; CDR2 reads YFSETQ. The CDR3 DNA reads TGCGCCAGCACCAGACAGGGGTCCTATGGCTACACCTTC. It translates to CASTRQGSYGYTF.

CDR3 amino acids: CASSVDSGTYYNEQFF. The CDR3 DNA reads as TGTGCCAGCAGCGTCGATTCCGGGACTTACTACAATGAGCAGTTCTTC. The chain uses TRBV9 and TRBJ2-1, with TRBD2 as a possible D gene (6 bases). This CDR3 spans 16 amino acids. Germline V gene lookup returns CDR1 SGDLS and CDR2 YYNGEE. Trimming took off 2 bases at V and 3 bases at J, with 15 bases between the two ends.

As regards this clonotype: At one end, the junction sequence differs from germline, possibly due to a read error. The chain recombines TRBV5-6 with TRBJ2-7, with 7 bases that match TRBD1. This CDR3 has 16 residues. The V gene's germline CDR1 is SGHDT and CDR2 YYEEEE. CDR3: CASSLVRGGYGYGQYF. In DNA, the CDR3 is TGTGCCAGCAGCTTGGTTCGAGGGGGCTATGGATACGGGCAGTACTTC.

The genes are TRBV29-1 and TRBJ1-1; D is undetermined. CDR1 and CDR2 (germline): SQVTM, ANQGSEA. This CDR3 has 12 amino acids. V lost 1 base to trimming and J lost 11 bases, with 14 bases between them. The chain's CDR3 is CSVEVRAGLAFF. CDR3 DNA: TGCAGCGTTGAAGTGAGAGCGGGTCTGGCTTTCTTT. Looking up the rest from reference TRBV29-1 and TRBJ1-1 gives the full variable domain: SAVISQKPSRDICQRGTSLTIQCQVDSQVTMMFWYRQQPGQSLTLIATANQGSEATYESGFVIDKFPISRPNLTFSTLTVSNMSPEDSSIYLCSVEVRAGLAFFGQGTRLTVV.

V gene TRBV20-1 combines with J gene TRBJ1-4; 8 bases align to TRBD1. The V and J ends lost 5 bases and 12 bases, in that order; junction bases with no gene match: 11. Looked up from germline, CDR1 is DFQATT and CDR2 is SNEGSKA (reference sequence). The CDR3 length is 13 residues. The CDR3 DNA is TGCAGTGCTGCCCGGGACAGGCTTTCGGAACTGTTTTTT. It translates to CSAARDRLSELFF.

With respect to this clonotype: The junction shows a germline mismatch at one end, possibly a read error. This chain joins TRBV10-2 and TRBJ1-5; weak D call: TRBD1 (6 bases). Germline V gene lookup returns CDR1 WSHSY and CDR2 SAAADI. The CDR3 has 13 amino acids. CDR3 sequence (DNA): TGCGCCAGCAGGAGACAGGTTAATCAGCCCCATCATTTT. This codes for CASRRQVNQPHHF.

This clonotype has a handful of counts. The chain is built from TRBV20-1 and TRBJ2-3; TRBD2 matches 9 bases. CDR3 size: 10 residues. Per the germline V gene, CDR1 is DFQATT and CDR2 is SNEGSKA (reference sequence). As DNA, the CDR3 is TGCTCGGGACTAGCCGATACGCAGTATTTT. It encodes CSGLADTQYF.

In its sample, this clonotype was seen many times. The chain carries TRBV5-1 and TRBJ2-5; D is possibly TRBD1 (6 bases). Deletions cut 4 bases from V and 5 bases from J, with 15 bases between. Per germline, CDR1 SGHRS and CDR2 YFSETQ. This CDR3 is 14 amino acids long. CDR3 in amino acids: CASSTGQPGETQYF. The CDR3 DNA sequence: TGCGCCAGCAGCACCGGACAGCCTGGGGAGACCCAGTACTTC.